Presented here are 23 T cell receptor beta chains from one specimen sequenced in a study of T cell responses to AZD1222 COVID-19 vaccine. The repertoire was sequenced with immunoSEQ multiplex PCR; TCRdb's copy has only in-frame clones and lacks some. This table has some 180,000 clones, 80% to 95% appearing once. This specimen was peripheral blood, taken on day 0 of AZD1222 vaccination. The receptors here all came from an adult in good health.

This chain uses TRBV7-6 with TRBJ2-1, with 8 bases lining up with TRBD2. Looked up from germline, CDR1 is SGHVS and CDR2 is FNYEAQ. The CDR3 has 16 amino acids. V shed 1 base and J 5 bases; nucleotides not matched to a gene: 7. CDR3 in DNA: TGTGCCAGCAGCTTAGGAGTGACTAGCGCCCACAATGAGCAGTTCTTC. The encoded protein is CASSLGVTSAHNEQFF. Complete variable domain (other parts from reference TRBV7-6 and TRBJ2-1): GAGVSQSPRYKVTKRGQDVALRCDPISGHVSLYWYRQALGQGPEFLTYFNYEAQQDKSGLPNDRFSAERPEGSISTLTIQRTEQRDSAMYRCASSLGVTSAHNEQFFGPGTRLTVL.

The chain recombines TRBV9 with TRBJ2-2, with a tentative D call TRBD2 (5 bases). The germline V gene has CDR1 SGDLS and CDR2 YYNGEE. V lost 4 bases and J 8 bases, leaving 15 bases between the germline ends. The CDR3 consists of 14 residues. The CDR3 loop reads CASSPGSTSGELFF. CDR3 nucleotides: TGTGCCAGCAGCCCGGGGTCCACGTCTGGGGAGCTGTTTTTT.

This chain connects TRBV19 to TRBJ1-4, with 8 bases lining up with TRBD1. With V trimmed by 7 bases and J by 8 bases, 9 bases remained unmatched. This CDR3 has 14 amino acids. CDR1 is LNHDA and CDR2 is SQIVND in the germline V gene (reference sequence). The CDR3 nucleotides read TGTGCCAGTACCGAAGGACAGGGTTGGGAAAAACTGTTTTTT. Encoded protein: CASTEGQGWEKLFF.

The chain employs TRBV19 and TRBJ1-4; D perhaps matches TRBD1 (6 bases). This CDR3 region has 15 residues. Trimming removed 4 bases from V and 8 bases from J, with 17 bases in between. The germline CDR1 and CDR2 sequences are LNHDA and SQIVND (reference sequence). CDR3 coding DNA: TGTGCCAGTAGTAGAGCGGGGGGCCCCTTCGAAAAACTGTTTTTT. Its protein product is CASSRAGGPFEKLFF. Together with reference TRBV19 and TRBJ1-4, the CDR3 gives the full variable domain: DGGITQSPKYLFRKEGQNVTLSCEQNLNHDAMYWYRQDPGQGLRLIYYSQIVNDFQKGDIAEGYSVSREKKESFPLTVTSAQKNPTAFYLCASSRAGGPFEKLFFGSGTQLSVL.

CDR3: CASSQVPGQGGETQYF. The CDR3 bases are TGTGCCAGCAGCCAAGTGCCTGGACAGGGAGGCGAGACCCAGTACTTC. V usage is TRBV3-1 (or the pseudogene TRBV3-2) and J usage is TRBJ2-5, with 8 bases identical to TRBD1. The CDR3 spans 16 residues. The germline gives CDR1 LGHDT, CDR2 YNNKEL (reference sequence). The junction had 9 bases not matched to a gene; V was cut back by 1 base and J by 5 bases.

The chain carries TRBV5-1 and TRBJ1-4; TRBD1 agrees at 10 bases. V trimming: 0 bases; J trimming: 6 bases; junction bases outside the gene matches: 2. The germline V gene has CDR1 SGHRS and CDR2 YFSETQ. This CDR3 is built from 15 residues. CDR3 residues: CASSLAGTGDEKLFF. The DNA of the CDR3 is TGCGCCAGCAGCTTGGCCGGGACAGGGGATGAAAAACTGTTTTTT. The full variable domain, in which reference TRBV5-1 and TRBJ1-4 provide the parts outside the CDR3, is KAGVTQTPRYLIKTRGQQVTLSCSPISGHRSVSWYQQTPGQGLQFLFEYFSETQRNKGNFPGRFSGRQFSNSRSEMNVSTLELGDSALYLCASSLAGTGDEKLFFGSGTQLSVL.

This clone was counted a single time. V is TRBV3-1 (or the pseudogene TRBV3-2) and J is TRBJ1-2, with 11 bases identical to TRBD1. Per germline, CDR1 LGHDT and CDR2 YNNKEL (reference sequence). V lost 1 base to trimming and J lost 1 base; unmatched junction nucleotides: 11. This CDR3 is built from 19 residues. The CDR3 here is CASSQAFWTGGVGNYGYTF. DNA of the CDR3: TGTGCCAGCAGCCAAGCATTTTGGACAGGGGGCGTCGGTAACTATGGCTACACCTTC.

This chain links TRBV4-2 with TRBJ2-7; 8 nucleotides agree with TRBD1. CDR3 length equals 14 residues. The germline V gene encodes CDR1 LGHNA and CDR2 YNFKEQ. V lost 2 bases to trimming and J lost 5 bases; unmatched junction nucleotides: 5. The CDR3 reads CASSQSDRADEQYF. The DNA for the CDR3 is TGTGCCAGCAGCCAATCGGACAGGGCGGACGAGCAGTACTTC.

The CDR3 region is CASSSGTVTDTQYF. The CDR3 DNA reads as TGTGCCAGTAGTTCCGGGACAGTGACAGATACGCAGTATTTT. The J gene is TRBJ2-3, the V gene TRBV19; TRBD1 aligns across 7 bases. With 5 bases clipped from V and 3 bases from J, the junction kept 5 bases outside the gene matches. The CDR3 is 14 amino acids. Germline V gives CDR1 LNHDA, CDR2 SQIVND (reference sequence).

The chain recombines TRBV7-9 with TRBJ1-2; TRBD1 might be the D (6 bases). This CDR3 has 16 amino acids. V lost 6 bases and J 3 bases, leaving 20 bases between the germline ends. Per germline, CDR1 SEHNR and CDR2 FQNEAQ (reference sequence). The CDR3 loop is CASSPPRGGADYGYTF. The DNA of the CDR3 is TGTGCCAGCAGTCCCCCACGGGGGGGCGCGGACTATGGCTACACCTTC.

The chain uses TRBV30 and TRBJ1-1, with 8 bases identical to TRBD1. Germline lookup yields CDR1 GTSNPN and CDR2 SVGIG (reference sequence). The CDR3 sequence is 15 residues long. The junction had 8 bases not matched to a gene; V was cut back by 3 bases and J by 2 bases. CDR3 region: CAWSHRGLRNTEAFF. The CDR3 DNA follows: TGTGCCTGGAGCCACAGGGGGTTAAGAAACACTGAAGCTTTCTTT.

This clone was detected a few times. The DNA of the CDR3 is TGTGCCAGCAGCATTCCCGGGACAGCTTACTACGAGCAGTACTTC. This gives the protein CASSIPGTAYYEQYF. V and J are TRBV5-6 and TRBJ2-7; 7 nucleotides match TRBD1. The V segment lost 4 bases and the J segment 3 bases; nucleotides outside the gene matches: 10. Germline CDR1 and CDR2: SGHDT and YYEEEE. This CDR3 has 15 residues.

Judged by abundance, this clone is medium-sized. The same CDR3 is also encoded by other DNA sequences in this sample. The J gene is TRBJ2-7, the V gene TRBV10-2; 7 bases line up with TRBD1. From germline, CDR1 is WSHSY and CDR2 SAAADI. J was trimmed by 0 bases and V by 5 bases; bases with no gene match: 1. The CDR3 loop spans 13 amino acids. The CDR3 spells CASSRDSSYEQYF. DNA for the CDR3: TGCGCCAGCAGTCGGGACAGCTCCTACGAGCAGTACTTC.

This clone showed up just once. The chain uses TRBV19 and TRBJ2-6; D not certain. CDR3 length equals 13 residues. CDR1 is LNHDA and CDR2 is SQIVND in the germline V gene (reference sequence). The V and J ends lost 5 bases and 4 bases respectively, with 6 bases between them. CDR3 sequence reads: CASSPGGANVLTF. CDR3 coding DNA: TGTGCCAGTAGTCCTGGGGGGGCCAACGTCCTGACTTTC.

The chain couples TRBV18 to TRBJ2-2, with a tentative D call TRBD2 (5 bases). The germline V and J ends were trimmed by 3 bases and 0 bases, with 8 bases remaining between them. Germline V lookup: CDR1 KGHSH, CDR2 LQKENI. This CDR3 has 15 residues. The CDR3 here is CASSPRASNTGELFF. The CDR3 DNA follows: TGTGCCAGCTCACCGCGGGCCTCGAACACCGGGGAGCTGTTTTTT.

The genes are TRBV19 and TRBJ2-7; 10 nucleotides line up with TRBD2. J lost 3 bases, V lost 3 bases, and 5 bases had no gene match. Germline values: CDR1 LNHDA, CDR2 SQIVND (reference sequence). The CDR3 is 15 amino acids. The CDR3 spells CASSMGTSEYYEQYF. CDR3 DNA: TGTGCCAGTAGTATGGGGACTAGCGAATACTACGAGCAGTACTTC.

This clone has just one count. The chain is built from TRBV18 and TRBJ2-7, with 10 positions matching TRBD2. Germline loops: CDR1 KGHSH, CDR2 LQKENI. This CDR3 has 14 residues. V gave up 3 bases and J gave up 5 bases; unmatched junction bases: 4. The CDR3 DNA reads TGTGCCAGCTCACCGGGACTAGCGATAGACGAGCAGTACTTC. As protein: CASSPGLAIDEQYF.

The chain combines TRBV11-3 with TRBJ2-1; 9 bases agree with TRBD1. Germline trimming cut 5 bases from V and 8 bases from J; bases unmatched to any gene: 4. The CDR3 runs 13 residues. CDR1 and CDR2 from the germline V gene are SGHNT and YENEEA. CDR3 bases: TGTGCCAGCAGCCGGGACAGGGTTTATGAGCAGTTCTTC. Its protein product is CASSRDRVYEQFF.

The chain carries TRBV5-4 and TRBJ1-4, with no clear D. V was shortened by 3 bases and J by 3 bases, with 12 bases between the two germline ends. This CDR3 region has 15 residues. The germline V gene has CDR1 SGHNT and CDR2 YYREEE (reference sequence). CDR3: CASSSTASPNEKLFF. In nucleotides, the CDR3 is TGTGCCAGCAGCTCTACAGCATCACCTAATGAAAAACTGTTTTTT.

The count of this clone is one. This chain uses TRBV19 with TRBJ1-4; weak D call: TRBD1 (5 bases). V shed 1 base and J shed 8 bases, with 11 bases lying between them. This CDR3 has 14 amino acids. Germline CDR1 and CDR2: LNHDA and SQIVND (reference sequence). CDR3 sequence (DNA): TGTGCCAGTAGTATAGGGGGGACCGGAGAAAAACTGTTTTTT. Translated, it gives CASSIGGTGEKLFF.

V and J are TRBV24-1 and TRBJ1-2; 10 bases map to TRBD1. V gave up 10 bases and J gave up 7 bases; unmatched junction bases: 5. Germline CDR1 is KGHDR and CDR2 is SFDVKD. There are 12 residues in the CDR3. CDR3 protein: CATGDRGPGYTF. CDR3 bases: TGTGCCACAGGGGACAGGGGCCCTGGCTACACCTTC.

The CDR3 DNA follows: TGTGCCAGCAGCCCACAGGGTTACTATGGCTACACCTTC. Translating gives CASSPQGYYGYTF. This chain connects TRBV11-2 to TRBJ1-2; D perhaps matches TRBD1 (6 bases). This CDR3 is built from 13 residues. V was cut by 5 bases and J by 3 bases, with 10 bases left in between. CDR1 is SGHAT and CDR2 is FQNNGV in the germline V gene.

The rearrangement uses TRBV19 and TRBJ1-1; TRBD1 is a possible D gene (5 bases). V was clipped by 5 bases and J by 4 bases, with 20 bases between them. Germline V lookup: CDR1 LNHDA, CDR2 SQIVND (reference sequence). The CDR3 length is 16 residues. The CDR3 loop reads CASSPYLGGSGTEAFF. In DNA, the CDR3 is TGTGCCAGTAGTCCCTACTTGGGGGGGTCGGGCACTGAAGCTTTCTTT.